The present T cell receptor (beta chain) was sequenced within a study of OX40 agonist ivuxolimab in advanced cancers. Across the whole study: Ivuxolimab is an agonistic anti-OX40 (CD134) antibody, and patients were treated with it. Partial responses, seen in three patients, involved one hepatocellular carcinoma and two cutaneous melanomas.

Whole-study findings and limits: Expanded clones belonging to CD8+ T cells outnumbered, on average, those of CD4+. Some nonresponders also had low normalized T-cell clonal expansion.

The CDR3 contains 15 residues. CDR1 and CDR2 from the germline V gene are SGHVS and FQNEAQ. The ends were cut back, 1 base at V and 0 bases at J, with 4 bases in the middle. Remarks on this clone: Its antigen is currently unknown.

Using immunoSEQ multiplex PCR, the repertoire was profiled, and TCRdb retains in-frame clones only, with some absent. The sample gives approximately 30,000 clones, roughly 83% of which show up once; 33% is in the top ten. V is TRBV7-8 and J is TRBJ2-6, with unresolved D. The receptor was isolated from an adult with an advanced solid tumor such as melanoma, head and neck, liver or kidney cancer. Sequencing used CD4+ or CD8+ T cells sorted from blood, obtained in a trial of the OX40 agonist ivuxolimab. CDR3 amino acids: CASSLGLSGANVLTF. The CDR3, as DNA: TGTGCCAGCAGCTTAGGTCTCTCTGGGGCCAACGTCCTGACTTTC.